These 4 T cell receptor beta chains originate from one sample sequenced in a study of blood T cells in healthy people across ages. Together with a sample-barcoded 5' primer, a J-beta primer mix was included in a second PCR lasting about 6 to 11 cycles. TCRdb re-called the 5' RACE reads with MiXCR, one entry per CDR3 protein. The repertoire holds fewer than 2,000,000 distinct CDR3 sequences, around 35% seen once, with approximately 10% in the top ten. Sample: blood. Receptor source: a woman aged 25 to 39 in good health.

The table lists this clonotype with a few counts. This chain joins TRBV5-1 and TRBJ2-7; D is uncertain. Per germline, CDR1 SGHRS and CDR2 YFSETQ. CDR3 length: 13 amino acids. Trimming removed 4 bases at V and 0 bases at J, with 8 bases between. The CDR3 region is CASSDGPSYEQYF. CDR3 nucleotides: TGCGCCAGCAGCGACGGCCCCTCCTACGAGCAGTACTTC.

This chain links TRBV4-1 with TRBJ2-7; the D gene is possibly TRBD1 (5 bases). The CDR3 is 15 residues long. The V gene's germline CDR1 is MGHRA and CDR2 YSYEKL. The V end lost 0 bases, the J end lost 2 bases, and 11 bases lay between the germline ends. The CDR3 reads CASSQDQGSAYEQYF. The CDR3 DNA reads TGCGCCAGCAGCCAAGATCAGGGATCCGCCTACGAGCAGTACTTC.

V is TRBV20-1 and J is TRBJ2-4; weak D call: TRBD1 (5 bases). This CDR3 contains 13 residues. Trimming removed 1 base at V and 3 bases at J, with 7 bases between. Germline V gene lookup returns CDR1 DFQATT and CDR2 SNEGSKA (reference sequence). The CDR3 DNA follows: TGCAGTGCTAGAGGCAGGGTCAAAAACATTCAGTACTTC. Encoded protein: CSARGRVKNIQYF.

A few counts support this clonotype. The chain has TRBV27 and TRBJ2-5; D is uncertain. The end of the DNA is better explained by TRBJ2-7, so the J call may be wrong. CDR1 MNHEY and CDR2 SMNVEV come from the germline V gene (reference sequence). CDR3 length equals 14 residues. Written as DNA, the CDR3 is TGTGCCAGCAGTGTATTAGGGCCCCACTACGAGCAGTACTTC. The encoded protein is CASSVLGPHYEQYF.